This T cell receptor beta chain came from a study of T cells in Graves' hyperthyroidism and ophthalmopathy. Study observations and caveats: The model predicted ophthalmopathy a median approximately seven months before onset. Most thyroid-expanded clonotypes above 0.001 were also found in blood.

Amplification targeted TCR beta CDR3 regions from RNA transcripts. TCR CDR3 underwent first-round RT-PCR with the HTBI primer set. TCRdb itself ran the multiplex PCR reads through MiXCR, one entry per CDR3 protein. Of about 98,000 distinct CDR3 sequences listed, around 40% are singletons. This CDR3 region has 15 residues. V lost 5 bases, J lost 6 bases, and 4 bases stayed unmatched. Germline assignment: CDR1 SGHVS and CDR2 FNYEAQ. This clonotype has a single count. Its antigen is not identified. This may be a read error, as it is one base from a much larger clone. The sequence was obtained from a woman aged 25 to 39 with Graves' hyperthyroidism. The chain has TRBV7-6 and TRBJ2-2; 12 bases agree with TRBD2. The sequenced sample consisted of peripheral blood or thyroid tissue (not recorded which). The CDR3 is CASSVGLAGPGELFF. CDR3 nucleotides: TGTGCCAGCAGCGTGGGACTAGCGGGTCCCGGGGAGCTGTTTTTT. Full variable domain (missing parts from reference TRBV7-6 and TRBJ2-2): GAGVSQSPRYKVTKRGQDVALRCDPISGHVSLYWYRQALGQGPEFLTYFNYEAQQDKSGLPNDRFSAERPEGSISTLTIQRTEQRDSAMYRCASSVGLAGPGELFFGEGSRLTVL.